The 32 T cell receptor beta chains below all came from one sample that was sequenced in a study of response to subunit inactivated influenza vaccine. TCRdb re-derived calls from the RT-PCR reads in MiXCR, one entry per CDR3 protein. The repertoire holds approximately 490,000 distinct CDR3 sequences, 7.2% seen once, with around 12% in the top ten. Material: PBMCs from blood, obtained around 25 months after vaccination. These receptors came from a man aged 50 to 69 who received an inactivated influenza vaccine.

Only a few counts were recorded for this clonotype. The chain is built from TRBV7-9 and TRBJ2-1; D gene uncertain. V was shortened by 5 bases and J by 8 bases, with 10 bases between the two germline ends. The CDR3 is 12 amino acids. Germline values: CDR1 SEHNR, CDR2 FQNEAQ (reference sequence). This chain's CDR3 is CASSPVHDEQFF. The CDR3 DNA reads TGTGCCAGCAGCCCCGTCCACGATGAGCAGTTCTTC.

The CDR3 here is CASTMTRARNTGELFF. Written as DNA, the CDR3 is TGTGCCAGCACCATGACTCGGGCGAGGAACACCGGGGAGCTGTTTTTT. This chain connects TRBV2 to TRBJ2-2; no reliable D call. The germline V gene has CDR1 SNHLY and CDR2 FYNNEI. Trimming took off 7 bases at V and 1 base at J, with 16 bases between the two ends. The CDR3 totals 16 residues. Variable domain in full (rest from reference TRBV2 and TRBJ2-2): EPEVTQTPSHQVTQMGQEVILRCVPISNHLYFYWYRQILGQKVEFLVSFYNNEISEKSEIFDDQFSVERPDGSNFTLKIRSTKLEDSAMYFCASTMTRARNTGELFFGEGSRLTVL.

This clonotype turned up a few times. The chain carries TRBV11-2 and TRBJ1-2; 9 bases match TRBD1. CDR3 length: 17 residues. Losses at the gene ends were 5 bases for V and 6 bases for J; bases not matched to a gene: 16. The germline V gene has CDR1 SGHAT and CDR2 FQNNGV. CDR3 DNA: TGTGCCAGCAGCGAAGACCCCTGGGACAGGGTAGTGGATGGCTACACCTTC. It translates to CASSEDPWDRVVDGYTF.

This clonotype was counted between two and nine times. V and J are TRBV20-1 and TRBJ2-5, with TRBD2 as a possible D gene (5 bases). V lost 6 bases, J lost 1 base, and 21 bases lay in between. This CDR3 contains 16 residues. Germline loops: CDR1 DFQATT, CDR2 SNEGSKA (reference sequence). The CDR3 DNA sequence: TGCAGTGCCCCTTTGAGCGGCCGCAGGCCCCAAGAGACCCAGTACTTC. Its protein product is CSAPLSGRRPQETQYF.

This rearrangement joins TRBV9 to TRBJ1-1; possible D gene TRBD1, 5 bases. The germline V and J ends were trimmed by 4 bases and 4 bases, with 11 bases remaining between them. Germline V gives CDR1 SGDLS, CDR2 YYNGEE. The CDR3 spans 13 residues. CDR3: CASSMVGGTEAFF. CDR3 bases: TGTGCCAGCAGCATGGTGGGGGGCACTGAAGCTTTCTTT.

In its sample, this clonotype was seen many times. This sequence joins TRBV7-2 and TRBJ2-3, with TRBD2 as a possible D gene (5 bases). The CDR3 is 15 amino acids. With 6 bases removed from V and 0 bases from J, the gap between germline ends came to 13 bases. CDR1 is SGHTA, CDR2 FQGNSA, per germline. This CDR3 reads CASRPQWTSTDTQYF. DNA for the CDR3: TGTGCCAGCAGACCTCAATGGACTAGCACAGATACGCAGTATTTT.

The chain has TRBV9 and TRBJ2-5; possibly TRBD2 for D (6 bases). V dropped 0 bases and J dropped 5 bases, with 14 bases sitting between them. From germline, CDR1 is SGDLS and CDR2 YYNGEE. The CDR3 spans 15 residues. The CDR3 DNA follows: TGTGCCAGCAGCGTAGCCGCGGGATTGGGTGAGACCCAGTACTTC. Its protein product is CASSVAAGLGETQYF.

This clonotype occurred a few times. The rearrangement joins TRBV5-6 to TRBJ2-5; tentative D call: TRBD1 (6 bases). The V gene lost 1 base and the J gene lost 7 bases, with 11 bases spanning the gap. CDR3 length equals 13 residues. Germline V gives CDR1 SGHDT, CDR2 YYEEEE. The CDR3 spells CASSLSGGRTQYF. CDR3 coding DNA: TGTGCCAGCAGCTTGAGTGGGGGCAGGACCCAGTACTTC.

The table lists this clonotype with many counts. The chain carries TRBV5-1 and TRBJ1-6; 8 bases agree with TRBD1. The germline gives CDR1 SGHRS, CDR2 YFSETQ. The CDR3 has 17 amino acids. The V gene end was trimmed by 3 bases and the J gene end by 6 bases; junction bases not matched to a gene: 11. Written as DNA, the CDR3 is TGCGCCAGCAGCTGGTGGACCACAGGGGGTGGTAATTCACCCCTCCACTTT. It encodes CASSWWTTGGGNSPLHF.

This clonotype was seen only a few times. The V and J genes are TRBV7-2 and TRBJ2-5; a weak D match, TRBD2 (6 bases). V gave up 5 bases and J gave up 5 bases, with 15 bases separating them. From germline, CDR1 is SGHTA and CDR2 FQGNSA. This CDR3 has 14 residues. The CDR3 sequence is CASSLSPGGETQYF. The CDR3 bases are TGTGCCAGCAGCCTCAGTCCCGGAGGGGAGACCCAGTACTTC.

The chain is built from TRBV19 and TRBJ1-1; D ambiguous. The germline gives CDR1 LNHDA, CDR2 SQIVND (reference sequence). Trimming cost V 5 bases and J 8 bases, with 15 bases left between them. This CDR3 region has 13 residues. CDR3 sequence: CASSFRGGLEAFF. CDR3 sequence (DNA): TGTGCCAGTAGTTTCCGCGGCGGGTTAGAAGCTTTCTTT.

This clonotype was seen at least ten times. The V call is TRBV12-3 or TRBV12-4, the J call TRBJ2-2; a weak D match, TRBD1 (6 bases). This CDR3 has 15 residues. Trimming took off 3 bases at V and 4 bases at J, with 12 bases between the two ends. CDR3 loop: CASSFRGSSTGELFF. The CDR3 DNA reads TGTGCCAGCAGTTTTAGGGGGTCGAGCACCGGGGAGCTGTTTTTT.

The V and J genes are TRBV4-3 and TRBJ1-4, with TRBD1 matching over 8 bases. This CDR3 has 15 residues. Germline values: CDR1 LGHNA, CDR2 YSLEER. Trimming cost V 4 bases and J 7 bases; bases outside gene matches: 8. The CDR3 is CASSLKTGAGEKLFF. The CDR3 nucleotides are TGCGCCAGCAGCCTTAAGACAGGGGCCGGTGAAAAACTGTTTTTT.

This chain uses TRBV12-3 or TRBV12-4 with TRBJ2-5, with D possibly being TRBD1 or TRBD2 (7 bases each). The ends were cut back, 5 bases at V and 4 bases at J, with 14 bases in the middle. This CDR3 has 14 residues. The CDR3 nucleotides read TGTGCCAGCAGTGCGACAGGGAGGGCAGAGACCCAGTACTTC. This sequence encodes CASSATGRAETQYF.

This clonotype has just a few counts. The rearrangement joins TRBV29-1 to TRBJ2-1; D remains ambiguous. Germline loops: CDR1 SQVTM, CDR2 ANQGSEA. V was shortened by 0 bases and J by 12 bases, with 6 bases between the two germline ends. The CDR3 totals 10 residues. The DNA of the CDR3 is TGCAGCGTTGAAGAATCGGGGCAGTTCTTC. It codes for CSVEESGQFF.

This clonotype showed up just a few times. In nucleotides, the CDR3 is TGTGCCAGCAGCTTGGGCTTGCCTAGGGCCCTCGGGTACGAGCAGTACTTC. It translates to CASSLGLPRALGYEQYF. V usage is TRBV7-2 and J usage is TRBJ2-7, with D uncertain. The germline CDR1 and CDR2 sequences are SGHTA and FQGNSA. Trimming left V 3 bases short and J 4 bases short, with 22 bases between. This CDR3 has 17 residues.

V usage is TRBV24-1 and J usage is TRBJ2-3; 12 nucleotides align to TRBD2. V lost 4 bases, J lost 6 bases, and 4 bases stayed unmatched. Germline CDR1 reads KGHDR; CDR2 reads SFDVKD. The CDR3 covers 15 residues. In nucleotides, the CDR3 is TGTGCCACCAGTGACTTTGGACTAGCGGGGGATACGCAGTATTTT. Amino acids: CATSDFGLAGDTQYF.

This clonotype was counted at least ten times. The genes are TRBV12-3 or TRBV12-4 and TRBJ2-7; D is possibly TRBD1 or TRBD2 (5 bases each). The CDR3 loop spans 14 amino acids. Trimming stripped 7 bases from V and 1 base from J, with 14 bases between. As DNA, the CDR3 is TGTGCCAGCACCCGAGGGGACGATTCCTACGAGCAGTACTTC. Translation: CASTRGDDSYEQYF.

Regarding this clonotype: A clone one base away is much larger, so this may be a read error. The rearrangement uses TRBV20-1 and TRBJ2-5, with 14 bases lining up with TRBD2. The trim removed 3 bases at V and 5 bases at J, leaving 8 bases unmatched. Germline V gene data show CDR1 as DFQATT and CDR2 as SNEGSKA (reference sequence). The CDR3 length is 16 residues. CDR3 loop: CSASGLAGGMSETQYF. CDR3 nucleotides: TGCAGTGCTAGCGGACTAGCGGGAGGCATGTCCGAGACCCAGTACTTC.

The CDR3: CASSYSSYNSPLHF. The CDR3 region has the DNA TGTGCCAGCAGCTACAGTTCTTATAATTCACCCCTCCACTTT. The chain employs TRBV6-2 or TRBV6-3 and TRBJ1-6; no clear D gene. The germline gives CDR1 MNHEY, CDR2 SVGEGT. Trimming took off 6 bases at V and 4 bases at J, with 10 bases between the two ends. The CDR3 contains 14 residues.

This clonotype was detected many times. This CDR3 is CASSSYYEQYF. The CDR3 DNA follows: TGTGCCAGCAGTTCCTACTACGAGCAGTACTTC. The V and J genes are TRBV27 and TRBJ2-7; D is unresolved. The ends were cut back, 4 bases at V and 3 bases at J, with 4 bases in the middle. Germline V CDR1 and CDR2: MNHEY, SMNVEV (reference sequence). The CDR3 spans 11 residues.

The CDR3 here is CASSRTAFQETQYF. The CDR3 DNA reads as TGTGCCAGCAGTCGGACAGCCTTCCAAGAGACCCAGTACTTC. The chain couples TRBV27 to TRBJ2-5, with D possibly being TRBD1 (6 bases). Trimming stripped 5 bases from V and 1 base from J, with 11 bases between. CDR3 length: 14 amino acids. Germline CDR1 reads MNHEY; CDR2 reads SMNVEV (reference sequence).

This clonotype appeared a single time. The chain couples TRBV10-3 to TRBJ1-2; 8 bases fit TRBD1. This CDR3 region has 15 residues. J gave up 4 bases and V 10 bases, and 14 bases lay outside the gene matches. Germline assignment: CDR1 ENHRY and CDR2 SYGVKD. In DNA form, the CDR3 reads TGTGCCACCGCTAATTCCAGGGGGCTCAGCTATGGCTACACCTTC. Protein: CATANSRGLSYGYTF.

The V and J genes are TRBV6-1 and TRBJ1-2; the match to TRBD1 covers 7 bases. The V segment lost 5 bases and the J segment 8 bases; nucleotides outside the gene matches: 2. Per germline, CDR1 MNHNS and CDR2 SASEGT. The length of the CDR3 is 11 residues. CDR3 loop: CASSKTGGYTF. CDR3 in DNA: TGTGCCAGCAGTAAGACAGGGGGCTACACCTTC.

This clonotype was counted a few times. The V and J genes are TRBV5-1 and TRBJ2-3; D is perhaps TRBD1 or TRBD2 (6 bases each). V was shortened by 4 bases and J by 0 bases, with 15 bases between the two germline ends. Germline loops: CDR1 SGHRS, CDR2 YFSETQ. This CDR3 is built from 16 residues. CDR3 in amino acids: CASSRGGLESTDTQYF. CDR3 DNA: TGCGCCAGCAGCAGAGGGGGACTGGAAAGCACAGATACGCAGTATTTT. The complete variable domain, with remaining parts taken from reference TRBV5-1 and TRBJ2-3, reads KAGVTQTPRYLIKTRGQQVTLSCSPISGHRSVSWYQQTPGQGLQFLFEYFSETQRNKGNFPGRFSGRQFSNSRSEMNVSTLELGDSALYLCASSRGGLESTDTQYFGPGTRLTVL.

The rearrangement links TRBV5-1 to TRBJ2-1, with 9 nucleotides matching TRBD1. There are 16 residues in the CDR3. The V and J ends lost 2 bases and 4 bases, in that order; junction bases with no gene match: 7. From germline, CDR1 is SGHRS and CDR2 YFSETQ. CDR3 DNA sequence: TGCGCCAGCAGCTTTCGTTTGGACAGGGGTTACAATGAGCAGTTCTTC. Residues: CASSFRLDRGYNEQFF.

A few counts support this clonotype. The V gene is TRBV20-1, the J gene TRBJ2-7, with D perhaps assigned TRBD1 or TRBD2 (5 bases each). Germline CDR1 and CDR2: DFQATT and SNEGSKA (reference sequence). Trimming took 5 bases from V and 2 from J, leaving 13 bases between them. CDR3 length: 13 amino acids. CDR3 DNA: TGCAGTGCTCACCCGGGACCCACCTACGAGCAGTACTTC. Amino acid sequence: CSAHPGPTYEQYF.

This chain uses TRBV29-1 with TRBJ1-2; TRBD1 might be the D (6 bases). V lost 3 bases to trimming and J lost 8 bases, with 13 bases between them. The CDR3 loop spans 12 amino acids. Per the germline V gene, CDR1 is SQVTM and CDR2 is ANQGSEA. This CDR3 is CSVDTGSGGYTF. The CDR3 bases are TGCAGCGTTGACACAGGGAGTGGCGGCTACACCTTC.

Many counts were recorded for this clonotype. The rearrangement joins TRBV5-1 to TRBJ1-5; tentative D call: TRBD1 (6 bases). V shed 2 bases and J shed 2 bases, with 8 bases lying between them. From germline, CDR1 is SGHRS and CDR2 YFSETQ. This CDR3 region has 14 residues. The CDR3 DNA reads TGCGCCAGCAGCTTAGGGGGGGGCAATCAGCCCCAGCATTTT. As protein: CASSLGGGNQPQHF.

The chain recombines TRBV4-3 with TRBJ2-5; the D gene is possibly TRBD2 (7 bases). The CDR3 is 16 amino acids. In germline, CDR1 is LGHNA, CDR2 YSLEER. V was pared by 3 bases and J by 5 bases, with 19 bases between. CDR3 in DNA: TGCGCCAGCAGCCAGGGGAGCCGGGGGGCTTGGGAGACCCAGTACTTC. Its translation is CASSQGSRGAWETQYF.

This rearrangement joins TRBV27 to TRBJ2-2, with D possibly TRBD1 on 6 matching bases. Germline loops: CDR1 MNHEY, CDR2 SMNVEV (reference sequence). The CDR3 covers 14 residues. Trimming cost V 4 bases and J 4 bases, with 10 bases left between them. In DNA form, the CDR3 reads TGTGCCAGCAGTTCAGGGGTGTCCACCGGGGAGCTGTTTTTT. Translation: CASSSGVSTGELFF.

This clonotype was recorded at least ten times. J is TRBJ2-5 and V is TRBV20-1; unclear D gene. The V end was cut by 3 bases, the J end by 5 bases, with 10 bases between. This CDR3 region has 12 residues. Germline lookup yields CDR1 DFQATT and CDR2 SNEGSKA (reference sequence). The chain's CDR3 is CSASQIRETQYF. CDR3 bases: TGCAGTGCTAGCCAAATTAGGGAGACCCAGTACTTC.